Listed below are T cell receptor beta chains from one sample, sequenced in a study of T-cell memory formation after mild COVID-19. A single record per CDR3 protein comes from TCRdb applying MiXCR to the 5' RACE reads. The sample records roughly 100,000 distinct CDR3 sequences, about 15% being singletons. Sequences were obtained from PBMCs or a T cell subset sorted from them (not recorded which). The receptors stem from a man between 18 and 35 years old who had mild COVID-19 (a few samples of this study predate the infection). Cell type and time point are not known. Both conserved end residues are part of each CDR3. The order of the fields is V gene, clone size, J gene, D gene, CDR3 protein, CDR3 DNA. A D gene is named only where the DNA matches it firmly. Some rows mark clone size as missing; the rest say once, few, many or name a class of expanded clone.

TRBV4-1,.,TRBJ1-1,.,CASSQARGTEAFF,TGCGCCAGCAGCCAAGCAAGAGGCACTGAAGCTTTCTTT
TRBV3-1,.,TRBJ2-5,.,CASSLLIAPEETQYF,TGTGCCAGCAGCCTCTTAATAGCGCCAGAAGAGACCCAGTACTTC
TRBV30,.,TRBJ2-3,.,CAPFCQPLATDTQYF,TGTGCACCCTTTTGCCAACCACTTGCCACAGATACGCAGTATTTT
TRBV18,few,TRBJ1-1,.,CASSPGSRTEAFF,TGTGCCAGCTCACCAGGATCAAGGACTGAAGCTTTCTTT
TRBV4-1,many,TRBJ2-1,.,CASSQVGSLNEQFF,TGCGCCAGCAGCCAAGTAGGGTCCCTCAATGAGCAGTTCTTC
TRBV20-1,many,TRBJ2-3,TRBD2,CSAKMGGGASDTQYF,TGCAGTGCTAAAATGGGCGGGGGGGCATCAGATACGCAGTATTTT
TRBV5-1,.,TRBJ1-5,.,CASSLARGQPQHF,TGCGCCAGCAGCTTGGCTAGAGGGCAGCCCCAGCATTTT
TRBV7-6,.,TRBJ2-2,.,CASSFSGTGELFF,TGTGCCAGCAGCTTTTCCGGGACCGGGGAGCTGTTTTTT
TRBV6-2/TRBV6-3,few,TRBJ1-1,TRBD1,CASISGQWDEAFF,TGTGCCAGCATCTCGGGACAGTGGGATGAAGCTTTCTTT
TRBV4-3,many,TRBJ2-7,TRBD2,CASSQGLADYEQYF,TGCGCCAGCAGCCAAGGACTAGCGGACTACGAGCAGTACTTC
TRBV4-3,.,TRBJ2-7,TRBD2,CASSQGIAGGHYEQYF,TGCGCCAGCAGCCAGGGAATAGCGGGGGGCCACTACGAGCAGTACTTC
TRBV29-1,few,TRBJ2-1,.,CSVEDWVFSSYNEQFF,TGCAGCGTTGAAGATTGGGTCTTTAGCTCCTACAATGAGCAGTTCTTC
TRBV7-2,few,TRBJ1-1,.,CASSPWGTEAFF,TGTGCCAGCAGCCCCTGGGGCACTGAAGCTTTCTTT
TRBV7-6,many,TRBJ2-4,TRBD2,CASSLYQRGSLAKNIQYF,TGTGCCAGCAGCTTATACCAGCGGGGGAGTCTAGCCAAAAACATTCAGTACTTC
TRBV27,few,TRBJ2-2,.,CASSLLRGSGIGELFF,TGTGCCAGCAGTTTATTAAGAGGGTCTGGTATCGGGGAGCTGTTTTTT
TRBV12-3/TRBV12-4,few,TRBJ2-5,.,CASSFSLTDRETQYF,TGTGCCAGCAGTTTTTCTCTGACCGACCGGGAGACCCAGTACTTC
TRBV9,few,TRBJ1-2,.,CASSVTGSSTGYTF,TGTGCCAGCAGCGTAACCGGGTCGTCGACTGGCTACACCTTC
TRBV5-4,few,TRBJ1-1,.,CASSYVGVNTEAFF,TGTGCCAGCAGCTACGTCGGGGTGAACACTGAAGCTTTCTTT
TRBV29-1,few,TRBJ1-1,.,CSVDQVLNTEAFF,TGCAGCGTTGATCAGGTCCTGAACACTGAAGCTTTCTTT
TRBV27,few,TRBJ2-3,TRBD2,CASSFVTSEYTDTQYF,TGTGCCAGCAGTTTTGTCACTAGCGAATACACAGATACGCAGTATTTT
TRBV12-5,.,TRBJ1-2,.,CASGLTGDGDGDRYGYTF,TGTGCTAGTGGTTTGACGGGTGATGGGGACGGTGATCGCTATGGCTACACCTTC
TRBV19,few,TRBJ2-3,TRBD2,CASSAGLAGESGSTDTQYF,TGTGCCAGTAGTGCCGGCCTAGCGGGGGAGTCTGGTAGCACAGATACGCAGTATTTT